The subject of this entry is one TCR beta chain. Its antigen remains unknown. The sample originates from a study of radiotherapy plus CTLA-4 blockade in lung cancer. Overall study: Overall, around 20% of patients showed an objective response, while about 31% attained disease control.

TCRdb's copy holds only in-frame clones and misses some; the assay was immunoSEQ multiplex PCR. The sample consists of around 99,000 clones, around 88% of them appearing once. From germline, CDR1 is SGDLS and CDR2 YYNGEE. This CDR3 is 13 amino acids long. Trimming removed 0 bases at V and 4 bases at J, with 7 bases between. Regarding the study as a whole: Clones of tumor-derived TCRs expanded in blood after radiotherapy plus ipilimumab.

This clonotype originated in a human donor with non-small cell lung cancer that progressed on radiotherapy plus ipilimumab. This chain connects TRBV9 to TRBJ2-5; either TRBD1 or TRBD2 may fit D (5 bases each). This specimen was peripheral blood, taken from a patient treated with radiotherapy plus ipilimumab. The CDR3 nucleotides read TGTGCCAGCAGCGTAGAGGGACCAGAGACCCAGTACTTC. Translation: CASSVEGPETQYF.